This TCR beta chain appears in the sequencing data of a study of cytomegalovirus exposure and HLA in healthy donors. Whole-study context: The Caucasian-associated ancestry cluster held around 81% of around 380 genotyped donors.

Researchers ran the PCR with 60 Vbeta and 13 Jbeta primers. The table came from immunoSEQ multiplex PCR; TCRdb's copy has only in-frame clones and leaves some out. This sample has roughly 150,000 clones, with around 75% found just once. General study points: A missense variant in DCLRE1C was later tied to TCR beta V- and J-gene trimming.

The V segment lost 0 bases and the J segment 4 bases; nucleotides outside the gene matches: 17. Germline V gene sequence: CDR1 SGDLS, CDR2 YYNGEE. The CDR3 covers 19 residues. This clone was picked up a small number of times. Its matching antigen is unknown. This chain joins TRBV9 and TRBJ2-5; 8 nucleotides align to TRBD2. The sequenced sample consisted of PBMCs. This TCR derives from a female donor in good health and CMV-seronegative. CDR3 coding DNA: TGTGCCAGCAGCGTAGAAGCGCTAGCGGGCCCCAGCGAGAGAGAGACCCAGTACTTC. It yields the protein CASSVEALAGPSERETQYF. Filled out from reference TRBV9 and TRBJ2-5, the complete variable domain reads DSGVTQTPKHLITATGQRVTLRCSPRSGDLSVYWYQQSLDQGLQFLIQYYNGEERAKGNILERFSAQQFPDLHSELNLSSLELGDSALYFCASSVEALAGPSERETQYFGPGTRLLVL.